Sequencing of this TCR beta chain was carried out in a study of CD8 T cells in ankylosing spondylitis. Germline V gene sequence: CDR1 SGHRS, CDR2 YFSETQ. The CDR3 loop spans 15 amino acids. The ends lost 5 bases at V and 4 bases at J; junction bases unmatched: 9. TCR beta libraries were made by quantitative 5'-RACE with molecular barcodes. TCRdb called the 5' RACE reads again in MiXCR, with one record for every CDR3 protein. The sample comprises about 130,000 distinct CDR3 sequences, around 7% of which are singletons, and less than 15% rests with the top ten. Study results and caveats: One TCR beta motif, made up of roughly eight highly homologous variants, appeared characteristic of ankylosing spondylitis blood. Clones linked with disease were CD8+ and fairly uncommon in the peripheral blood.

This clonotype was found many times. What it binds is unknown. Sequencing used blood, either unsorted or a sorted T cell fraction (not recorded which). The rearrangement uses TRBV5-1 and TRBJ2-7; 10 nucleotides align to TRBD1. The sequence derives from a male donor with ankylosing spondylitis or in good health (not recorded which). The CDR3, as DNA: TGCGCCAGCAGTCGCCGGGACAGGGGATTTTACGAGCAGTACTTC. This encodes CASSRRDRGFYEQYF.